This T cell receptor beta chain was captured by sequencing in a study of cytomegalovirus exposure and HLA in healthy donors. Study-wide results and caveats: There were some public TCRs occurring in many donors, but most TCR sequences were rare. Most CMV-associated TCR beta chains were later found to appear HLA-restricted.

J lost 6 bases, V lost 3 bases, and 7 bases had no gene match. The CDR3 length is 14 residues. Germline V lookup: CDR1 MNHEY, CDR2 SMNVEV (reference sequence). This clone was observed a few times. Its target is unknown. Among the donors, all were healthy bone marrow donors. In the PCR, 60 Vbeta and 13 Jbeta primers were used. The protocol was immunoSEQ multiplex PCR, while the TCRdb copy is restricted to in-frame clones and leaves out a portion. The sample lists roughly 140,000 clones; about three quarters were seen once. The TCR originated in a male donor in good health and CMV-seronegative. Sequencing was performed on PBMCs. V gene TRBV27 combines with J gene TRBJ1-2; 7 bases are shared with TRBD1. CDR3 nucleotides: TGTGCCAGCAGTTTGAGGGGGCATGAGAATGGCTACACCTTC. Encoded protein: CASSLRGHENGYTF.